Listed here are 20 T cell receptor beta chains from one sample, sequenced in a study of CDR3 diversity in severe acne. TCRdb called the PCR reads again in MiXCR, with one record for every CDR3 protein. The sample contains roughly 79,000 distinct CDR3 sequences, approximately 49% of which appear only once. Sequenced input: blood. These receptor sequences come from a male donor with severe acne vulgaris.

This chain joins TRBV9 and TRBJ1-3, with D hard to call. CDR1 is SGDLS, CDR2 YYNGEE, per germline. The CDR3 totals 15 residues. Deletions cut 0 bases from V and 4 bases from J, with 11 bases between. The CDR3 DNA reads TGTGCCAGCAGCGTAGAAGGTCAAAGGGGAAACACCATATATTTT. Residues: CASSVEGQRGNTIYF.

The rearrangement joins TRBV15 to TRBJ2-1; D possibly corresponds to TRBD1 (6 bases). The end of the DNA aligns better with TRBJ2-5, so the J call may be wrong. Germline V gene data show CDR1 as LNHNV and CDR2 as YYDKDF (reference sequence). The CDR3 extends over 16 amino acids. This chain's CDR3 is CATSSPRDNTQETQYF. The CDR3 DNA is TGTGCCACCAGCAGCCCCCGGGACAATACTCAAGAGACCCAGTACTTC.

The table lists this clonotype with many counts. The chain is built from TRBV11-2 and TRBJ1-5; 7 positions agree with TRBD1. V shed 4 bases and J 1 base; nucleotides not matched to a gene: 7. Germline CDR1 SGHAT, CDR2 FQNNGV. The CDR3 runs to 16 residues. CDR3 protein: CASSSWTGGSNQPQHF. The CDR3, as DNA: TGTGCCAGCAGCTCTTGGACAGGCGGAAGCAATCAGCCCCAGCATTTT.

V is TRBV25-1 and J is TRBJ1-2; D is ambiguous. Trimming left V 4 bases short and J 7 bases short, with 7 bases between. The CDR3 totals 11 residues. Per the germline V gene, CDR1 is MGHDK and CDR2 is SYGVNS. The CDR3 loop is CASSVAAGYTF. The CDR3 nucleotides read TGTGCCAGCAGTGTTGCAGCTGGCTACACCTTC.

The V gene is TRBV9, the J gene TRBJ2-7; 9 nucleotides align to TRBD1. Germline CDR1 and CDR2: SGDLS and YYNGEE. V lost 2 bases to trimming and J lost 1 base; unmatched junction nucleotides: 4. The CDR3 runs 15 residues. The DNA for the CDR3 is TGTGCCAGCAGCGTCGGACAGGGGCCTTCCTACGAGCAGTACTTC. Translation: CASSVGQGPSYEQYF.

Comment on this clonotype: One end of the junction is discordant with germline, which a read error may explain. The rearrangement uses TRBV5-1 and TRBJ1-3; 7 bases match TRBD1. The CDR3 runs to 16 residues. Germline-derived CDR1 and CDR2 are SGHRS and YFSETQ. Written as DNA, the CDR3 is TGCGCCAGCAGCCCGGGGGGACAGAACTCTGAAAACACCATATATTTT. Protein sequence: CASSPGGQNSENTIYF. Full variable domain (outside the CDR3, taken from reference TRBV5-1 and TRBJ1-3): KAGVTQTPRYLIKTRGQQVTLSCSPISGHRSVSWYQQTPGQGLQFLFEYFSETQRNKGNFPGRFSGRQFSNSRSEMNVSTLELGDSALYLCASSPGGQNSENTIYFGEGSWLTVV.

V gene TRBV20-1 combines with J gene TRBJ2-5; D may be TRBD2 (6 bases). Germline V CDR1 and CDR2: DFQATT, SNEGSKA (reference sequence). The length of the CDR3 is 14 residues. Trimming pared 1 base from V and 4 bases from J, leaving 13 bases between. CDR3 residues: CSARGFAGGETQYF. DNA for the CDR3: TGCAGTGCTAGAGGGTTTGCCGGGGGAGAGACCCAGTACTTC.

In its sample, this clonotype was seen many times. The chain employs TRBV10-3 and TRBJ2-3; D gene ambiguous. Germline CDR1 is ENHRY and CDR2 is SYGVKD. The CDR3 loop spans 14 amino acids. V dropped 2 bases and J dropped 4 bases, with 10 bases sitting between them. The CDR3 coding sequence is TGTGCCATCAGTGAGGACGTGCCCGCAGATACGCAGTATTTT. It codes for CAISEDVPADTQYF.

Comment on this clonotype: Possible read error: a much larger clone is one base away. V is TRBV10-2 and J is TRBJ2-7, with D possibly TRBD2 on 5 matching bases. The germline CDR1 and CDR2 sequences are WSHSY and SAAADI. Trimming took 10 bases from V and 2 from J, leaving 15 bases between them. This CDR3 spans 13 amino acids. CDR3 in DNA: TGCGCCACCCAGGCGAGCGGAGCCTACGAGCAGTACGTC. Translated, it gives CATQASGAYEQYV.

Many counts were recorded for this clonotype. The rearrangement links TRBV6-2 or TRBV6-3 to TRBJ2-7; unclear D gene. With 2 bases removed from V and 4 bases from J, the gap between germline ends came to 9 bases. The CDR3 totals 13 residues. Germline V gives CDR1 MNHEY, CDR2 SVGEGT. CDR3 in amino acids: CASSYDTAYEQYF. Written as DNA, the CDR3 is TGTGCCAGCAGTTACGATACAGCTTACGAGCAGTACTTC.

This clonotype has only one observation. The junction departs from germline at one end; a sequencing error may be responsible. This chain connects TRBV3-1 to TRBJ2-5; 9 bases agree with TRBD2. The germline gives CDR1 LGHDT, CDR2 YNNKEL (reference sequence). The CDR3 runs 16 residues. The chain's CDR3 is CPSSPPGAGGLETQYF. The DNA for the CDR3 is TGTCCCAGCAGCCCCCCCGGGGCGGGAGGGTTGGAGACCCAGTACTTC.

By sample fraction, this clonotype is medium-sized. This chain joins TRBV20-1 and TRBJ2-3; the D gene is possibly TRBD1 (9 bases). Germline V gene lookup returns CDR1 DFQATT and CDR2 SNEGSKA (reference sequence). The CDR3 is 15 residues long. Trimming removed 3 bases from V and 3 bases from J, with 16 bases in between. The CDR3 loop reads CSARNSGTGTDTQYF. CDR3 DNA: TGCAGTGCTAGGAATAGCGGGACAGGGACAGATACGCAGTATTTT.

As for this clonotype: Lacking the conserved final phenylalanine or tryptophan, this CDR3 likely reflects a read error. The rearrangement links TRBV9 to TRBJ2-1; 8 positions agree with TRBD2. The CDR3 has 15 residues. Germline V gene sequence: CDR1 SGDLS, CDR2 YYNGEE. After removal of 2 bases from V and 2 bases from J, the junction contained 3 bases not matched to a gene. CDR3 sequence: CASSVGGGTYNEQFR. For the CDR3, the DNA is TGTGCCAGCAGCGTCGGGGGGGGGACCTACAATGAGCAGTTCAGA.

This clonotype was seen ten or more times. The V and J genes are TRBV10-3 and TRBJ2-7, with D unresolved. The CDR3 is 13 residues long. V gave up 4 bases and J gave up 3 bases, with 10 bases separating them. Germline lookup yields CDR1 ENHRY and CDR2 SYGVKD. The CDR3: CAISGHSFYEQYF. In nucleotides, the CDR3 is TGTGCCATCAGTGGGCACAGCTTCTACGAGCAGTACTTC.

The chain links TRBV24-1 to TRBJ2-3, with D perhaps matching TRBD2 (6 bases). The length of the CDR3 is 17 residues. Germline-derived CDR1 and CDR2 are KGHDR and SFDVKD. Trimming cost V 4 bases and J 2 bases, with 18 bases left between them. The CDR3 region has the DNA TGTGCCACCAGTGACCCCGTCCCCGGAGGGCCCACAGATACGCAGTATTTT. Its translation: CATSDPVPGGPTDTQYF.

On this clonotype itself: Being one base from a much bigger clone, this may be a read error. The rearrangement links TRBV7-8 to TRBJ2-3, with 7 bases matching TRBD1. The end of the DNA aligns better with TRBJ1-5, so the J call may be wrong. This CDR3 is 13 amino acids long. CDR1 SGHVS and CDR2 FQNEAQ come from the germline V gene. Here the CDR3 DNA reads TGTGCCAGCAGCCCAGACAGGGCAGATACGCAGCATTTT. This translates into CASSPDRADTQHF.

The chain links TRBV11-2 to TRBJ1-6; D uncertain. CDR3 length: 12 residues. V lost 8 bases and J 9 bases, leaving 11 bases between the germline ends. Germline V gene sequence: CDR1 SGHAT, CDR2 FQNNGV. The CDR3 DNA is TGTGCCAGCGGCTCGATGGGTTCACCCCTCCACTTT. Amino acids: CASGSMGSPLHF. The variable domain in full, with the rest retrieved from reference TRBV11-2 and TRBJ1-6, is EAGVAQSPRYKIIEKRQSVAFWCNPISGHATLYWYQQILGQGPKLLIQFQNNGVVDDSQLPKDRFSAERLKGVDSTLKIQPAKLEDSAVYLCASGSMGSPLHFGNGTRLTVT.

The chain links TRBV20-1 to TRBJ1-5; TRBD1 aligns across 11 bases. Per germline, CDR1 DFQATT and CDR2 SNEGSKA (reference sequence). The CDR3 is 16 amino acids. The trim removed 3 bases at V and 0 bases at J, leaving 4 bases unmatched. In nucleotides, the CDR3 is TGCAGTGCTAGGAAGGGACAGGGGGGTAGCAATCAGCCCCAGCATTTT. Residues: CSARKGQGGSNQPQHF.

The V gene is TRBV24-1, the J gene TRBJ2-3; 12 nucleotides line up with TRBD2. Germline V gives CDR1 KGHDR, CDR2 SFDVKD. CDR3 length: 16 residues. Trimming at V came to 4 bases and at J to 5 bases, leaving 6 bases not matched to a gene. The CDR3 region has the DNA TGTGCCACCAGTGAATTGACTAGCGGGAGACAAGATACGCAGTATTTT. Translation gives CATSELTSGRQDTQYF.

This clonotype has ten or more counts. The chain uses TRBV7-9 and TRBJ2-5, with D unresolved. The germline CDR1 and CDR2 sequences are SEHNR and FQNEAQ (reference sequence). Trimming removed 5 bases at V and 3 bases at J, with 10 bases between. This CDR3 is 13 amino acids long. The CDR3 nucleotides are TGTGCCAGCAGCCTCACCGGCAAAGAGACCCAGTACTTC. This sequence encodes CASSLTGKETQYF. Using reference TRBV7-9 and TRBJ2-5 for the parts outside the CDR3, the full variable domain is DTGVSQNPRHKITKRGQNVTFRCDPISEHNRLYWYRQTLGQGPEFLTYFQNEAQLEKSRLLSDRFSAERPKGSFSTLEIQRTEQGDSAMYLCASSLTGKETQYFGPGTRLLVL.